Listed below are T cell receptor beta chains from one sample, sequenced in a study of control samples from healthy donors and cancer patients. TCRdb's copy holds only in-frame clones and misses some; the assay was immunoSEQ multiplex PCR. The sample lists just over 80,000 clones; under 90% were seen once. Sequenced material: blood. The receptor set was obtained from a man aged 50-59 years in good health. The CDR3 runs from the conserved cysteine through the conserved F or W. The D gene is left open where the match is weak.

CAIGAVDYEQYF | TRBJ2-7 | . | TRBV10-3
CASSYERDRVGYTF | TRBJ1-2 | TRBD1 | TRBV7-9
CASSQDGGVPGNTIYF | TRBJ1-3 | . | TRBV3-1/TRBV3-2
CASRFVHYNSPLHF | TRBJ1-6 | . | TRBV27
CASSPGGGRTDTQYF | TRBJ2-3 | . | TRBV18
CASSRAGEETQYF | TRBJ2-5 | TRBD2 | TRBV25-1
CASSPTSGGPSKYTDTQYF | TRBJ2-3 | TRBD2 | TRBV6-6
CASSFLQLAFF | TRBJ1-1 | . | TRBV12-3/TRBV12-4
CASSDSPISNQPQHF | TRBJ1-5 | . | TRBV5-6
CASSERSPGGGTGTEAFF | TRBJ1-1 | . | TRBV2
CASSPDRSTEAFF | TRBJ1-1 | TRBD1 | TRBV7-7
CASRRALETDTQYF | TRBJ2-3 | . | TRBV3-1/TRBV3-2
CASSLGHSYNDNEQFF | TRBJ2-1 | . | TRBV7-9
CASRRTGSGELFF | TRBJ2-2 | TRBD1 | TRBV5-5
CASSLVTSGETQYF | TRBJ2-5 | TRBD2 | TRBV5-4
CASSRTGIEQYF | TRBJ2-7 | TRBD1 | TRBV3-1/TRBV3-2
CASTPLGTSTNEKLFF | TRBJ1-4 | . | TRBV5-1
CASRKRVTETQYF | TRBJ2-5 | . | TRBV28
CASSLSPSFDTEAFF | TRBJ1-1 | . | TRBV7-3
CASSLTQGAWEKLFF | TRBJ1-4 | TRBD1 | TRBV27
CATSDPSGGPSGELFF | TRBJ2-2 | TRBD2 | TRBV24-1
CASSLPGQGFTGELFF | TRBJ2-2 | TRBD1 | TRBV5-4
CASSLQITGTGYGYTF | TRBJ1-2 | TRBD1 | TRBV7-2